The 25 T cell receptor beta chains presented below share a single source sample, sequenced in a study of OX40 agonist ivuxolimab in advanced cancers. The library was made by the immunoSEQ multiplex PCR assay. TCRdb stores this immuneACCESS table with in-frame sequences only. Part of the clones is absent; in the studies checked, under half of the shortfall reflects unresolved V genes, and no reason is known for the rest. Present in this sample are tens of thousands of clones, 80% to 90% of which were seen just once. Jointly, the top ten make up about 2.9% of the sample. This specimen was CD4+ or CD8+ T cells sorted from blood, taken in a trial of the OX40 agonist ivuxolimab. The origin of the receptors is an adult with an advanced solid tumor such as melanoma, head and neck, liver or kidney cancer.

This rearrangement joins TRBV5-1 to TRBJ2-7; 7 bases are a match to TRBD1. The V segment lost 4 bases and the J segment 2 bases; nucleotides outside the gene matches: 9. CDR3 length: 15 residues. The germline CDR1 and CDR2 sequences are SGHRS and YFSETQ. The CDR3 DNA sequence: TGCGCCAGCAGCGCCGGGACAGTGTTAGCCTACGAGCAGTACTTC. Its translation: CASSAGTVLAYEQYF.

The genes are TRBV5-1 and TRBJ1-1; TRBD1 agrees at 7 bases. The germline V gene has CDR1 SGHRS and CDR2 YFSETQ. Trimming at V came to 4 bases and at J to 4 bases, leaving 7 bases not matched to a gene. This CDR3 has 14 amino acids. CDR3 nucleotides: TGCGCCAGCAGCCTGGACAGGTTTACCACTGAAGCTTTCTTT. As protein: CASSLDRFTTEAFF. The entire variable domain, with the rest obtained from reference TRBV5-1 and TRBJ1-1, is as follows: KAGVTQTPRYLIKTRGQQVTLSCSPISGHRSVSWYQQTPGQGLQFLFEYFSETQRNKGNFPGRFSGRQFSNSRSEMNVSTLELGDSALYLCASSLDRFTTEAFFGQGTRLTVV.

This chain joins TRBV2 and TRBJ2-7; D is unclear. The CDR3 contains 13 residues. Per germline, CDR1 SNHLY and CDR2 FYNNEI. Trimming stripped 5 bases from V and 3 bases from J, with 11 bases between. This chain's CDR3 is CASSTFPYYEQYF. CDR3 in DNA: TGTGCCAGCAGTACATTTCCATACTACGAGCAGTACTTC.

This clone was seen a few times. The rearrangement links TRBV7-9 to TRBJ2-2; weak D call: TRBD2 (6 bases). The V gene's germline CDR1 is SEHNR and CDR2 FQNEAQ (reference sequence). The CDR3 consists of 15 residues. Deletions cut 5 bases from V and 5 bases from J, with 15 bases between. CDR3 coding DNA: TGTGCCAGCAGCCAGAGGGCAGGGAGGACCGGGGAGCTGTTTTTT. This codes for CASSQRAGRTGELFF.

The sample holds a few counts of this clone. The chain joins TRBV2 to TRBJ1-1; D gene unclear. Per the germline V gene, CDR1 is SNHLY and CDR2 is FYNNEI. V shed 3 bases and J shed 5 bases, with 16 bases lying between them. The CDR3 has 15 amino acids. CDR3 coding DNA: TGTGCCAGCAGTGAGCTGGGGTCGGGAAAGACTGAAGCTTTCTTT. Its translation: CASSELGSGKTEAFF.

The V and J genes are TRBV19 and TRBJ2-5; 7 nucleotides match TRBD1. Trimming took 7 bases from V and 5 from J; bases not matched to a gene: 16. The CDR3 has 16 amino acids. In germline, CDR1 is LNHDA, CDR2 SQIVND (reference sequence). As DNA, the CDR3 is TGTGCCAGTAATAATATCCGGGACAGTCGTGAGGAGACCCAGTACTTC. Its protein is CASNNIRDSREETQYF.

The chain joins TRBV5-4 to TRBJ2-5, with TRBD2 matching over 7 bases. Germline V gene sequence: CDR1 SGHNT, CDR2 YYREEE (reference sequence). Germline trimming cut 3 bases from V and 0 bases from J; bases unmatched to any gene: 5. The CDR3 has 15 amino acids. For the CDR3, the DNA is TGTGCCAGCAGCTCGGGGGGAGGCGACCAAGAGACCCAGTACTTC. Protein product: CASSSGGGDQETQYF.

The V call is TRBV7-8, the J call TRBJ2-3; TRBD1 matches 8 bases. Germline V gene lookup returns CDR1 SGHVS and CDR2 FQNEAQ. V dropped 5 bases and J dropped 4; count of bases not matched to a gene: 5. The CDR3 totals 14 residues. CDR3 loop: CASSLTGGADTQYF. CDR3 coding DNA: TGTGCCAGCAGCCTCACAGGGGGTGCAGATACGCAGTATTTT.

This sequence joins TRBV2 and TRBJ2-1; TRBD2 aligns across 11 bases. Per germline, CDR1 SNHLY and CDR2 FYNNEI. The V gene end was trimmed by 6 bases and the J gene end by 14 bases; junction bases not matched to a gene: 6. There are 12 residues in the CDR3. DNA of the CDR3: TGTGCCAGCAGAGGTAGCGGGGGGGCCAAGTTCTTC. Encoded protein: CASRGSGGAKFF.

The V and J genes are TRBV19 and TRBJ1-2; TRBD1 is a possible D gene (6 bases). Germline loops: CDR1 LNHDA, CDR2 SQIVND (reference sequence). The V end lost 3 bases, the J end lost 4 bases, and 18 bases lay between the germline ends. CDR3 length: 16 residues. CDR3 DNA sequence: TGTGCCAGTAGTATCCTGGACAGTGAGATAACCTATGGCTACACCTTC. Amino acids: CASSILDSEITYGYTF.

This clone has more than one count but fewer than ten. This chain connects TRBV7-9 to TRBJ1-1, with 8 bases lining up with TRBD1. V lost 5 bases to trimming and J lost 2 bases; unmatched junction nucleotides: 1. Looked up from germline, CDR1 is SEHNR and CDR2 is FQNEAQ (reference sequence). This CDR3 is 13 amino acids long. The CDR3 coding sequence is TGTGCCAGCAGCGGACAGGGTAACACTGAAGCTTTCTTT. Its protein is CASSGQGNTEAFF.

The chain uses TRBV4-1 and TRBJ2-5; possible D gene TRBD1, 5 bases. The CDR3 has 15 residues. V was trimmed by 3 bases and J by 0 bases, leaving 11 bases between them. Germline V lookup: CDR1 MGHRA, CDR2 YSYEKL. CDR3 residues: CASSQPTEYQETQYF. DNA for the CDR3: TGCGCCAGCAGCCAGCCGACAGAGTACCAAGAGACCCAGTACTTC.

The chain uses TRBV6-5 and TRBJ2-7; 14 positions match TRBD2. The CDR3 loop spans 15 amino acids. With V trimmed by 5 bases and J by 5 bases, 5 bases remained unmatched. Germline V gives CDR1 MNHEY, CDR2 SVGAGI. The CDR3 loop is CASSQGLAGVDEQYF. The DNA for the CDR3 is TGTGCCAGCAGTCAGGGACTAGCGGGAGTTGACGAGCAGTACTTC.

The V call is TRBV9, the J call TRBJ1-2, with D perhaps TRBD1 (5 bases). Germline values: CDR1 SGDLS, CDR2 YYNGEE. Deletions cut 4 bases from V and 3 bases from J, with 13 bases between. CDR3 length: 14 amino acids. The CDR3 is CASSPETDHYGYTF. For the CDR3, the DNA is TGTGCCAGCAGCCCGGAGACAGATCACTATGGCTACACCTTC.

This chain links TRBV30 with TRBJ1-2; TRBD1 matches at 8 bases. The V gene end was trimmed by 2 bases and the J gene end by 4 bases; junction bases not matched to a gene: 3. The CDR3 has 13 residues. Germline lookup yields CDR1 GTSNPN and CDR2 SVGIG (reference sequence). Here the CDR3 reads CAWSHTGGYGYTF. The CDR3 bases are TGTGCCTGGAGTCACACAGGGGGCTATGGCTACACCTTC.

The rearrangement uses TRBV9 and TRBJ2-3; D is ambiguous. Trimming removed 3 bases at V and 0 bases at J, with 8 bases between. Germline V gene lookup returns CDR1 SGDLS and CDR2 YYNGEE. The CDR3 is made up of 14 amino acids. The CDR3 protein is CASSALDSTDTQYF. Here the CDR3 DNA reads TGTGCCAGCAGCGCCCTGGACAGCACAGATACGCAGTATTTT.

This clone was recorded a few times. The chain is built from TRBV5-8 and TRBJ2-1, with D possibly matching TRBD2 (5 bases). This CDR3 has 13 amino acids. V lost 4 bases, J lost 9 bases, and 14 bases lay in between. The V gene's germline CDR1 is SGHTS and CDR2 YDEGEE. CDR3 protein: CASSQDGGGEQFF. The CDR3, as DNA: TGTGCCAGCAGCCAGGACGGAGGTGGTGAGCAGTTCTTC. The full variable domain, with the rest looked up from reference TRBV5-8 and TRBJ2-1, is EAGVTQSPTHLIKTRGQQATLRCSPISGHTSVYWYQQALGLGLQFLLWYDEGEERNRGNFPPRFSGRQFPNYSSELNVNALELEDSALYLCASSQDGGGEQFFGPGTRLTVL.

The CDR3 reads CASRRETGGGYTF. The CDR3, as DNA: TGTGCCAGCAGGCGTGAGACGGGAGGGGGCTACACCTTC. The chain employs TRBV7-9 and TRBJ1-2, with D unclear. CDR3 size: 13 residues. In germline, CDR1 is SEHNR, CDR2 FQNEAQ (reference sequence). V was trimmed by 6 bases and J by 8 bases, leaving 16 bases between them.

The genes are TRBV15 and TRBJ1-2, with D tentatively TRBD1 (5 bases). Germline loops: CDR1 LNHNV, CDR2 YYDKDF (reference sequence). The V and J ends lost 0 bases and 0 bases respectively, with 11 bases between them. The CDR3 runs to 16 residues. In nucleotides, the CDR3 is TGTGCCACCAGCAGAGATCGGGGGTCTTCTAACTATGGCTACACCTTC. Its translation: CATSRDRGSSNYGYTF.

This chain links TRBV19 with TRBJ2-2, with D unresolved. Germline assignment: CDR1 LNHDA and CDR2 SQIVND (reference sequence). V lost 5 bases and J lost 3, with 10 bases in between. The CDR3 extends over 14 amino acids. CDR3 sequence reads: CASSEQFDTGELFF. The CDR3 DNA reads as TGTGCCAGTAGTGAGCAGTTTGACACCGGGGAGCTGTTTTTT.

This sequence joins TRBV5-1 and TRBJ2-1; 10 bases agree with TRBD2. The CDR3 covers 17 residues. V trimming: 5 bases; J trimming: 7 bases; junction bases outside the gene matches: 15. Germline V gives CDR1 SGHRS, CDR2 YFSETQ. CDR3 sequence (DNA): TGCGCCAGCAGTTACTCTGCTAGCGGGAGCTCGAGGAATGAGCAGTTCTTC. The encoded protein is CASSYSASGSSRNEQFF.

This clone was seen more than once but under ten times. V usage is TRBV7-9 and J usage is TRBJ1-5; a weak D match, TRBD1 (5 bases). V gave up 5 bases and J gave up 2 bases, with 10 bases separating them. This CDR3 comprises 14 residues. Germline CDR1 reads SEHNR; CDR2 reads FQNEAQ (reference sequence). Here the CDR3 reads CASSTGLGNQPQHF. The DNA for the CDR3 is TGTGCCAGCAGCACGGGACTGGGCAATCAGCCCCAGCATTTT.

This clone has only a few counts. The chain employs TRBV5-6 and TRBJ1-6, with 9 nucleotides matching TRBD1. There are 16 residues in the CDR3. J lost 7 bases, V lost 1 base, and 6 bases had no gene match. Germline V gene lookup returns CDR1 SGHDT and CDR2 YYEEEE. The CDR3 DNA is TGTGCCAGCAGCTTGTTAGGGACAGGGAGAAATTCACCCCTCCACTTT. This sequence encodes CASSLLGTGRNSPLHF.

The rearrangement joins TRBV7-8 to TRBJ2-1, with D tentatively TRBD2 (5 bases). The CDR3 runs 17 residues. Germline V gene sequence: CDR1 SGHVS, CDR2 FQNEAQ. Trimming removed 1 base at V and 10 bases at J, with 23 bases between. In DNA form, the CDR3 reads TGTGCCAGCAGCTTAGTTCCCCGGGCGGCTAGCTTGGCGGAGCAGTTCTTC. Its protein product is CASSLVPRAASLAEQFF.

CDR3 sequence reads: CASSPQSGRGEKLFF. CDR3 coding DNA: TGTGCCAGTTCACCCCAATCGGGACGAGGGGAAAAACTGTTTTTT. The V and J genes are TRBV19 and TRBJ1-4, with a possible D match to TRBD1 (5 bases). Trimming shortened V by 8 bases and J by 8 bases, and 21 bases separated the two germline ends. Germline V lookup: CDR1 LNHDA, CDR2 SQIVND (reference sequence). The CDR3 runs 15 residues.